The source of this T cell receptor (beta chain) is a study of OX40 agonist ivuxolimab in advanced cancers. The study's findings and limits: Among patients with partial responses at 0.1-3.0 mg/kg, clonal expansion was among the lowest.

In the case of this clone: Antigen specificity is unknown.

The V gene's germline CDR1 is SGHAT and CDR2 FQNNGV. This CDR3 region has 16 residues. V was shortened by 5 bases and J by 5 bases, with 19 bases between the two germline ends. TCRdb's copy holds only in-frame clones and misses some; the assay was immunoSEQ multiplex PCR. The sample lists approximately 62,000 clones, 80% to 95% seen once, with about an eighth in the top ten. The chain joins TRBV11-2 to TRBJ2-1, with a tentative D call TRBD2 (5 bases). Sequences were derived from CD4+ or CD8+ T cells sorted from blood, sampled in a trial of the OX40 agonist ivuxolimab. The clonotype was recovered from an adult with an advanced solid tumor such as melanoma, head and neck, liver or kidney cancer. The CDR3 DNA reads TGTGCCAGCAGCCCGGAGGCCAGCGGAAACAACAATGAGCAGTTCTTC. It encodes CASSPEASGNNNEQFF.